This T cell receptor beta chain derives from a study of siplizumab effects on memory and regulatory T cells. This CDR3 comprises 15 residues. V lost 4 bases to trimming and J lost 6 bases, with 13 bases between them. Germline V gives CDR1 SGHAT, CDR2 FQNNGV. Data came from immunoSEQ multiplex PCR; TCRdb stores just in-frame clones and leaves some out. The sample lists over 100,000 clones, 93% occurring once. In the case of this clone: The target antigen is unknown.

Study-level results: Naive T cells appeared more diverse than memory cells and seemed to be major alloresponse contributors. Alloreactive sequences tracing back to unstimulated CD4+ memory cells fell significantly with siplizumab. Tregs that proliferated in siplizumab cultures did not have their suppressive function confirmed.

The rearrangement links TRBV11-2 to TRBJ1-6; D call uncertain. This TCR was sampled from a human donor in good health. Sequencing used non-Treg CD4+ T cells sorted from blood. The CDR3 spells CASSSPSRTNSPLHF. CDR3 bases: TGTGCCAGCAGCTCCCCCAGTCGCACTAATTCACCCCTCCACTTT.